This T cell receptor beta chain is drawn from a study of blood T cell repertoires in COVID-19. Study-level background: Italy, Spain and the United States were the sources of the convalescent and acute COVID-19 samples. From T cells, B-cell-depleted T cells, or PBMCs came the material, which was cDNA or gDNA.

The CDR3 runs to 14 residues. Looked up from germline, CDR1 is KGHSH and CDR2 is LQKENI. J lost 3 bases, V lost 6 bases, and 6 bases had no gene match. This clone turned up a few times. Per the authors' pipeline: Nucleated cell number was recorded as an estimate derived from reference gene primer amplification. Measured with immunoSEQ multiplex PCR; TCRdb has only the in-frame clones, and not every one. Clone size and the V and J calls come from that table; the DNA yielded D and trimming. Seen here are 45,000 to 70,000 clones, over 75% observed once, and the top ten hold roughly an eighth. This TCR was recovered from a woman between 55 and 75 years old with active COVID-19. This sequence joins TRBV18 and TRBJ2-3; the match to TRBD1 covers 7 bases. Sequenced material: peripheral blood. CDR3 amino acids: CASSPTGETDTQYF. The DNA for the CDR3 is TGTGCCAGCTCCCCAACAGGGGAGACAGATACGCAGTATTTT.